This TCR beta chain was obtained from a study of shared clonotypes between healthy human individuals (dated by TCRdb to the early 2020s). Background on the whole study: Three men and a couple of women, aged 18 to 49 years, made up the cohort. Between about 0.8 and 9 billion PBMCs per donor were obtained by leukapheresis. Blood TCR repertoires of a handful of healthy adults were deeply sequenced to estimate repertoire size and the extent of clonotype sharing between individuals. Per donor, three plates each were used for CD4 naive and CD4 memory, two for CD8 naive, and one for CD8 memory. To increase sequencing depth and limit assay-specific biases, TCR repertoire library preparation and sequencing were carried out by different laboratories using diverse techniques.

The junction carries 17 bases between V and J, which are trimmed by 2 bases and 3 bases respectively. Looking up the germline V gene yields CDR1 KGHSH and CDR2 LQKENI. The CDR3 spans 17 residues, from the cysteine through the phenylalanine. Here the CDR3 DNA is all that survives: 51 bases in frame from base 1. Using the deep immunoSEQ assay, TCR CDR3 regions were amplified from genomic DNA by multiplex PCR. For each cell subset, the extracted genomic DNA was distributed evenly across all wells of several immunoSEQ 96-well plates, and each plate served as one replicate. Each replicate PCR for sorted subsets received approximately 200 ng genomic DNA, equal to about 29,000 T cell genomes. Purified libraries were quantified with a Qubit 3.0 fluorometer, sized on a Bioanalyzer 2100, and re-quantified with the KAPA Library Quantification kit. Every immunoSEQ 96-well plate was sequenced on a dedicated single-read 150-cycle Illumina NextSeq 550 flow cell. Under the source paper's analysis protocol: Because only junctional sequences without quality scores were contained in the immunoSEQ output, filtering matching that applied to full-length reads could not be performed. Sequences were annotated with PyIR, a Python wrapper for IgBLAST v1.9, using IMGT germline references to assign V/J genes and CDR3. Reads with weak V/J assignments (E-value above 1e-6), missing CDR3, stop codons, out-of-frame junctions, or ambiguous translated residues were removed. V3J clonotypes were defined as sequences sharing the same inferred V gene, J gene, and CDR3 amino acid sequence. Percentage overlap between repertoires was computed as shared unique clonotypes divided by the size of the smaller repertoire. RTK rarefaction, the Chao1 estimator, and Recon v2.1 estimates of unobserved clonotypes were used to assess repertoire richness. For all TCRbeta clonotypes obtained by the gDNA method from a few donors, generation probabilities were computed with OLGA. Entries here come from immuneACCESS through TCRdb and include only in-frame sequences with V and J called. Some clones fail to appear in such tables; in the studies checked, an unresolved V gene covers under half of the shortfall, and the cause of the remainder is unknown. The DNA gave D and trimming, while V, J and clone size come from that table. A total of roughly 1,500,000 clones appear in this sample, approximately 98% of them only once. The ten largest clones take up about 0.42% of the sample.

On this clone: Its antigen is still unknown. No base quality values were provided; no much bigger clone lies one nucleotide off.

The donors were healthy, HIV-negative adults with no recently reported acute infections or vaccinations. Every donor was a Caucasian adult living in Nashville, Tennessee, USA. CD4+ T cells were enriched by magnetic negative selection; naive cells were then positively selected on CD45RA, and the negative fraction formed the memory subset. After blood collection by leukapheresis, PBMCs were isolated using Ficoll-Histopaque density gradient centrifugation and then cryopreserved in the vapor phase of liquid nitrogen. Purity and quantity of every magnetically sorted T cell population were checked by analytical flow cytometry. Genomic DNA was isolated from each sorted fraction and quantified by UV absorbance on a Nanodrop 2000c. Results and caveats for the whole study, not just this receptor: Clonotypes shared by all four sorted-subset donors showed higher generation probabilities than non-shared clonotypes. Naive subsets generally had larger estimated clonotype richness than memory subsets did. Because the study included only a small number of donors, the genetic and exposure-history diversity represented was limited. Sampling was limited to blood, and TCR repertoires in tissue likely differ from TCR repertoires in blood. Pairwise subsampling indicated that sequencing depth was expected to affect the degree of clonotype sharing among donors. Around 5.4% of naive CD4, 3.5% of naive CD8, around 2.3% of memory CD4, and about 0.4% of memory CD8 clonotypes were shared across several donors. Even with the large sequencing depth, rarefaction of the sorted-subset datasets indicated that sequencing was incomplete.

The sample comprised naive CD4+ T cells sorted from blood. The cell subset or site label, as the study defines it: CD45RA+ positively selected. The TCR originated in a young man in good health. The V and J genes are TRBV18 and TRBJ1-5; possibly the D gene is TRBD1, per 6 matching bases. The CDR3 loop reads CASSPFGGAGTNQPQHF. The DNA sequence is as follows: TGTGCCAGCTCACCATTCGGGGGGGCAGGTACCAATCAGCCCCAGCATTTT.